The sequence of this TCR beta chain was determined in a study of cytomegalovirus exposure and HLA in healthy donors. Study outcomes and limitations: The authors enumerated over 150 TCR beta chains as linked to cytomegalovirus. Earlier analysis found most TCR beta V segments productive about 87% or about 30% of the time.

V was shortened by 6 bases and J by 6 bases, with 15 bases between the two germline ends. Germline loops: CDR1 SGHTA, CDR2 FQGNSA. The CDR3 loop spans 13 amino acids. Comment on this clone: No antigen is known for it.

The PCR contained 60 Vbeta and 13 Jbeta primers. Measured with immunoSEQ multiplex PCR; TCRdb has only the in-frame clones, and not every one. The sample records roughly 170,000 clones, about 82% being singletons. The sequence came from a woman aged 18-29 years in good health and CMV-seronegative. This chain links TRBV7-2 with TRBJ2-7; D perhaps matches TRBD2 (6 bases). Sequenced sample: PBMCs. CDR3 nucleotide sequence: TGTGCCAGCAGTTCGTACACGGGAGTCGAGCAGTACTTC. It codes for CASSSYTGVEQYF.